The rows below give T cell receptor beta chains drawn from one sample of a study of shared clonotypes between healthy human individuals. Sequencing used immunoSEQ multiplex PCR; TCRdb keeps in-frame clones, though not all of them. The top ten hold more than 1.5% of the sample, which has millions of clones, approximately 94% seen once. What was sequenced was naive CD8+ T cells from PBMCs. The receptors here all came from a man aged 18-30 years in good health. Some clones in this sample may be carry-over from other donors' samples. Both conserved end residues are part of each CDR3. D genes are given only for firm matches. The listing skips clone size in some rows; elsewhere it reads once, few, many or a size class.

size: once; V: TRBV19; J: TRBJ1-4; D: -; DNA: TGTGCCAGTAGTATGTCTTTCGGGCGCTTATCAGAGGAAAAACTGTTTTTT; CDR3: CASSMSFGRLSEEKLFF
size: -; V: TRBV7-2; J: TRBJ2-1; D: -; DNA: TGTGCCAGCAGCTTATTAGGTTACAATGAGCAGTTCTTC; CDR3: CASSLLGYNEQFF
size: -; V: TRBV4-3; J: TRBJ2-3; D: TRBD2; DNA: TGCGCCAGCAGTGGTCCTAGCGGGAGTGGGGATACGCAGTATTTT; CDR3: CASSGPSGSGDTQYF
size: -; V: TRBV7-9; J: TRBJ1-5; D: -; DNA: TGTGCCAGCAGCTTAGACTACCAGCCCCAGCATTTT; CDR3: CASSLDYQPQHF
size: -; V: TRBV1; J: TRBJ2-5; D: -; DNA: TGCACCAGCAGCCAAGATAGACAGGGGGGAGGGCAAGAGACCCAGTACTTC; CDR3: CTSSQDRQGGGQETQYF
size: -; V: TRBV27; J: TRBJ2-7; D: TRBD1; DNA: TGTGCCAGCAGTTTATTGCCGGGACAGGGCTCCTACGAGCAGTACTTC; CDR3: CASSLLPGQGSYEQYF
size: -; V: TRBV7-3; J: TRBJ2-7; D: TRBD1; DNA: TGTGCCAGCAGCTCGACCCGACAGGGGGAGCAGTACTTC; CDR3: CASSSTRQGEQYF
size: -; V: TRBV6-4; J: TRBJ2-3; D: TRBD2; DNA: TGTGCCAGCAGTGAACGGACTAGCGGAAGCACAGATACGCAGTATTTT; CDR3: CASSERTSGSTDTQYF
size: -; V: TRBV7-2; J: TRBJ2-4; D: TRBD2; DNA: TGTGCCAGCTCAGCGGGAGGGCCGAAGTACATTCAGTACTTC; CDR3: CASSAGGPKYIQYF
size: -; V: TRBV14; J: TRBJ2-1; D: -; DNA: TGTGCCAGCAGCCAATGGATGCGGGACAATGAGCAGTTCTTC; CDR3: CASSQWMRDNEQFF
size: -; V: TRBV7-6; J: TRBJ2-7; D: TRBD1; DNA: TGTGCCAGCAGTCCTCCGGGACAGTTGTACGAGCAGTACTTC; CDR3: CASSPPGQLYEQYF
size: -; V: TRBV7-8; J: TRBJ1-2; D: -; DNA: TGTGCCAGCAGCTTAGCCTATGCCCTGGATGGCTACACCTTC; CDR3: CASSLAYALDGYTF
size: -; V: TRBV4-3; J: TRBJ1-5; D: -; DNA: TGCGCCAGCAGCCAAGAACCAGGTTACCCTAATCAGCCCCAGCATTTT; CDR3: CASSQEPGYPNQPQHF
size: -; V: TRBV29-1; J: TRBJ1-4; D: -; DNA: TGCAGCGTACGGGCCCCATCCTCTGGACTGTTTTTT; CDR3: CSVRAPSSGLFF
size: -; V: TRBV5-5; J: TRBJ2-7; D: -; DNA: TGTGCCAGCAGCTCCCCCCTAAATCACGAGCAGTACTTC; CDR3: CASSSPLNHEQYF
size: -; V: TRBV11-2; J: TRBJ2-1; D: -; DNA: TGTGCCAGCAGCTTAGAGGTCTGGGGTTTTGATGAGCAGTTCTTC; CDR3: CASSLEVWGFDEQFF
size: once; V: TRBV7-9; J: TRBJ1-3; D: TRBD1; DNA: TGTGCCAGCAGGGAACAGGGGTCTGGAAACACCATATATTTT; CDR3: CASREQGSGNTIYF
size: once; V: TRBV6-5; J: TRBJ2-7; D: -; DNA: TGTGCCAGCAGCTTCAGGGGAAGGGGGTACGAGCAGTACTTC; CDR3: CASSFRGRGYEQYF
size: -; V: TRBV30; J: TRBJ1-3; D: -; DNA: TGTGCCTGGACCCCTGGAGGAAACACCATATATTTT; CDR3: CAWTPGGNTIYF
size: -; V: TRBV7-3; J: TRBJ2-1; D: TRBD2; DNA: TGTGCCAGCAGCCCAACTAGCGCATCCTACAATGAGCAGTTCTTC; CDR3: CASSPTSASYNEQFF
size: -; V: TRBV7-8; J: TRBJ1-3; D: -; DNA: TGTGCCAGCAGCTTAGGTGCAGGGGCTGGAAACACCATATATTTT; CDR3: CASSLGAGAGNTIYF
size: -; V: TRBV19; J: TRBJ2-1; D: -; DNA: TGTGCCAGTACCCTAGGACCGTACAATGAGCAGTTCTTC; CDR3: CASTLGPYNEQFF
size: -; V: TRBV5-1; J: TRBJ2-1; D: -; DNA: TGCGCCAGCAGCCCCGAGGGGGGAAATGAGCAGTTCTTC; CDR3: CASSPEGGNEQFF
size: once; V: TRBV5-1; J: TRBJ2-7; D: -; DNA: TGCGCCAGCAGCCAGGGGGACTACTACGAGCAGTACTTC; CDR3: CASSQGDYYEQYF
size: -; V: TRBV5-4; J: TRBJ1-2; D: -; DNA: TGTGCCCTTAGCAGCACGATGGGGGGCTACACCTTC; CDR3: CALSSTMGGYTF
size: -; V: TRBV27; J: TRBJ2-7; D: -; DNA: TGTGCCAGCAGTTCGTACGGGTCTCACTACGAGCAGTACTTC; CDR3: CASSSYGSHYEQYF
size: -; V: TRBV7-6; J: TRBJ2-2; D: -; DNA: TGTGCCAGCAGCGAGGGACCGGGCGCTACGAACACCGGGGAGCTGTTTTTT; CDR3: CASSEGPGATNTGELFF
size: -; V: TRBV7-2; J: TRBJ1-1; D: -; DNA: TGTGCCAGCAGCTTAGGTACAGCCCACAAGAACACTGAAGCTTTCTTT; CDR3: CASSLGTAHKNTEAFF
size: -; V: TRBV7-6; J: TRBJ2-1; D: TRBD2; DNA: TGTGCCAGCAGCCTGGGACTAGCGTTCAATGAGCAGTTCTTC; CDR3: CASSLGLAFNEQFF
size: few; V: TRBV27; J: TRBJ2-7; D: -; DNA: TGTGCCAGCAGTCCCCCCAGGGGATACGAGCAGTACTTC; CDR3: CASSPPRGYEQYF
size: once; V: TRBV6-5; J: TRBJ1-1; D: -; DNA: TGTGCCAGCAGTTATAAGGCCAGGGTGAACACTGAAGCTTTCTTT; CDR3: CASSYKARVNTEAFF
size: -; V: TRBV4-1; J: TRBJ2-7; D: TRBD2; DNA: TGCGCCAGCAGCCGGAAGGGACTAGCAGTCGAGCAGTACTTC; CDR3: CASSRKGLAVEQYF
size: -; V: TRBV11-2; J: TRBJ1-2; D: -; DNA: TGTGCCAGCAGCTTAGTCTACAGGGAGGCTGGCTACACCTTC; CDR3: CASSLVYREAGYTF
size: -; V: TRBV27; J: TRBJ1-1; D: TRBD1; DNA: TGTGCCAGCAGTCTTGCCAGGGGGTTAAGGAAGGCTTTCTTT; CDR3: CASSLARGLRKAFF
size: -; V: TRBV5-1; J: TRBJ2-1; D: -; DNA: TGCGCCAGCAGCTTGGCACAGGGAGGTCCCTACAATGAGCAGTTCTTC; CDR3: CASSLAQGGPYNEQFF
size: -; V: TRBV5-6; J: TRBJ2-7; D: -; DNA: TGTGCCAGCAGCCGCGGGGCAGTGTACTCCTACGAGCAGTACTTC; CDR3: CASSRGAVYSYEQYF
size: once; V: TRBV27; J: TRBJ1-2; D: -; DNA: TGTGCCAGCAGTTTATCTGGAGGGGCAAACTATGGCTACACCTTC; CDR3: CASSLSGGANYGYTF
size: -; V: TRBV19; J: TRBJ1-2; D: -; DNA: TGTGCCAGTAGCCTGGGGGGGCCAATACTTTTGGACTATGGCTACACCTTC; CDR3: CASSLGGPILLDYGYTF
size: once; V: TRBV2; J: TRBJ1-3; D: -; DNA: TGTGCCAGCAGGATTTCCCTTCGGGACACCATATATTTT; CDR3: CASRISLRDTIYF
size: -; V: TRBV19; J: TRBJ2-3; D: -; DNA: TGTGCCAGTAGTATGGGGACACCATTCACAGATACGCAGTATTTT; CDR3: CASSMGTPFTDTQYF
size: -; V: TRBV5-1; J: TRBJ1-1; D: -; DNA: TGCGCCAGCAGCTTCCAGGGCCCGAACACTGAAGCTTTCTTT; CDR3: CASSFQGPNTEAFF
size: -; V: TRBV11-2; J: TRBJ2-7; D: -; DNA: TGTGCCAGCAGCCGGCCAGGGCGCGGGTTTCACGAGCAGTACTTC; CDR3: CASSRPGRGFHEQYF
size: -; V: TRBV27; J: TRBJ2-7; D: TRBD2; DNA: TGTGCCAGCAGTTTATACAGCGGGAGCTCCTACGAGCAGTACTTC; CDR3: CASSLYSGSSYEQYF
size: -; V: TRBV13; J: TRBJ1-2; D: -; DNA: TGTGCCAGCAGCTCACGGGGCGACTATGGCTACACCTTC; CDR3: CASSSRGDYGYTF
size: -; V: TRBV7-9; J: TRBJ2-7; D: -; DNA: TGTGCCAGCAGCTTAGTTTCTACCTACGAGCAGTACTTC; CDR3: CASSLVSTYEQYF